Listed below are T cell receptor beta chains from one sample, sequenced in a study of control samples from healthy donors and cancer patients. Here immunoSEQ multiplex PCR was the method, and the copy in TCRdb shows in-frame clones only, minus some. There are roughly 120,000 clones in the sample; around 88% occur only once, and approximately 16% lies in the top ten. The sample comprised blood. All receptors come from a woman aged 45-59 years in good health. The CDR3 runs from the conserved cysteine through the conserved F or W. The order of the fields is clone size, D gene, J gene, V gene, CDR3 length, CDR3 protein, CDR3 DNA. D genes are given only for firm matches. Clone size is stated in some rows and not others, as once, few, many or a class when expanded.

clone_size: few; d_call: NA; j_call: TRBJ1-5; v_call: TRBV2; cdr3_length: 15; cdr3_aa: CASTRGQVGNQPQHF; cdr3_nt: TGTGCCAGCACCCGGGGGCAGGTCGGCAATCAGCCCCAGCATTTT
clone_size: NA; d_call: NA; j_call: TRBJ1-1; v_call: TRBV24-1; cdr3_length: 12; cdr3_aa: CATSDQNTEAFF; cdr3_nt: TGTGCCACCAGTGACCAGAACACTGAAGCTTTCTTT
clone_size: NA; d_call: NA; j_call: TRBJ1-2; v_call: TRBV5-8; cdr3_length: 17; cdr3_aa: CASSLEKGAINLSGYTF; cdr3_nt: TGTGCCAGCAGCTTGGAAAAAGGGGCGATCAATCTGAGTGGCTACACCTTC
clone_size: NA; d_call: NA; j_call: TRBJ1-1; v_call: TRBV6-4; cdr3_length: 13; cdr3_aa: CASSEGENTEAFF; cdr3_nt: TGTGCCAGCAGTGAGGGGGAAAACACTGAAGCTTTCTTT
clone_size: NA; d_call: NA; j_call: TRBJ2-3; v_call: TRBV18; cdr3_length: 14; cdr3_aa: CASSPGSSTDTQYF; cdr3_nt: TGTGCCAGCTCACCTGGAAGCAGCACAGATACGCAGTATTTT
clone_size: NA; d_call: TRBD2; j_call: TRBJ2-2; v_call: TRBV24-1; cdr3_length: 14; cdr3_aa: CATGTSGRIGELFF; cdr3_nt: TGTGCCACCGGGACTAGCGGGAGGATCGGGGAGCTGTTTTTT
clone_size: NA; d_call: NA; j_call: TRBJ1-2; v_call: TRBV19; cdr3_length: 12; cdr3_aa: CASSSYSYGYTF; cdr3_nt: TGTGCCAGTAGTAGCTACTCTTATGGCTACACCTTC
clone_size: once; d_call: NA; j_call: TRBJ1-2; v_call: TRBV3-1/TRBV3-2; cdr3_length: 11; cdr3_aa: CASSQGDGYTF; cdr3_nt: TGTGCCAGCAGCCAAGGCGACGGCTACACCTTC
clone_size: NA; d_call: NA; j_call: TRBJ2-3; v_call: TRBV4-3; cdr3_length: 14; cdr3_aa: CASSQTSNTDTQYF; cdr3_nt: TGCGCCAGCAGCCAAACTAGTAACACAGATACGCAGTATTTT
clone_size: once; d_call: NA; j_call: TRBJ2-2; v_call: TRBV24-1; cdr3_length: 15; cdr3_aa: CATSSNSLNTGELFF; cdr3_nt: TGTGCCACCAGCTCCAACTCGTTAAACACCGGGGAGCTGTTTTTT
clone_size: NA; d_call: NA; j_call: TRBJ2-2; v_call: TRBV27; cdr3_length: 19; cdr3_aa: CASSEFLPDVYSQTGELFF; cdr3_nt: TGTGCCAGCAGTGAATTTCTCCCCGATGTCTACAGCCAGACCGGGGAGCTGTTTTTT
clone_size: NA; d_call: NA; j_call: TRBJ2-3; v_call: TRBV4-3; cdr3_length: 14; cdr3_aa: CASSQDPGPNTQYF; cdr3_nt: TGCGCCAGCAGCCAAGATCCGGGACCGAACACGCAGTATTTT
clone_size: NA; d_call: NA; j_call: TRBJ1-6; v_call: TRBV5-1; cdr3_length: 14; cdr3_aa: CASSLGTVNSPLHF; cdr3_nt: TGCGCCAGCAGCTTGGGGACAGTTAATTCACCCCTCCACTTT
clone_size: NA; d_call: NA; j_call: TRBJ2-7; v_call: TRBV5-5; cdr3_length: 12; cdr3_aa: CASSFSPDEQYF; cdr3_nt: TGTGCCAGCAGCTTCTCTCCGGACGAGCAGTACTTC
clone_size: NA; d_call: TRBD1; j_call: TRBJ2-5; v_call: TRBV6-6; cdr3_length: 14; cdr3_aa: CASSRQGARETQYF; cdr3_nt: TGTGCCAGCAGTCGCCAGGGGGCGCGTGAGACCCAGTACTTC
clone_size: NA; d_call: TRBD1; j_call: TRBJ2-4; v_call: TRBV2; cdr3_length: 15; cdr3_aa: CASREDRGVKNIQYF; cdr3_nt: TGTGCCAGCAGGGAAGACAGGGGAGTCAAAAACATTCAGTACTTC
clone_size: NA; d_call: NA; j_call: TRBJ2-1; v_call: TRBV5-1; cdr3_length: 18; cdr3_aa: CASSFPSLGVITYNEQFF; cdr3_nt: TGCGCCAGCAGCTTTCCCTCTTTAGGGGTGATAACCTACAATGAGCAGTTCTTC
clone_size: NA; d_call: NA; j_call: TRBJ2-3; v_call: TRBV19; cdr3_length: 13; cdr3_aa: CASSIVPAGEQYF; cdr3_nt: TGTGCCAGTAGTATAGTACCGGCCGGGGAGCAGTATTTT
clone_size: NA; d_call: TRBD1; j_call: TRBJ2-1; v_call: TRBV5-1; cdr3_length: 14; cdr3_aa: CASSFSTGGDEQFF; cdr3_nt: TGCGCCAGCAGCTTCTCGACAGGGGGGGATGAGCAGTTCTTC
clone_size: NA; d_call: TRBD1; j_call: TRBJ2-3; v_call: TRBV6-4; cdr3_length: 13; cdr3_aa: CASSPDRTDTQYF; cdr3_nt: TGTGCCAGCAGTCCGGACAGGACGGATACGCAGTATTTT
clone_size: NA; d_call: TRBD1; j_call: TRBJ1-2; v_call: TRBV28; cdr3_length: 13; cdr3_aa: CAILPGQGSGYTF; cdr3_nt: TGTGCCATCCTACCGGGACAGGGGTCTGGCTACACCTTC
clone_size: once; d_call: NA; j_call: TRBJ2-3; v_call: TRBV6-2/TRBV6-3; cdr3_length: 14; cdr3_aa: CASSSSVLNIREYF; cdr3_nt: TGTGCCAGCAGTTCCTCCGTACTTAATATCAGGGAGTATTTT
clone_size: once; d_call: NA; j_call: TRBJ1-2; v_call: TRBV14; cdr3_length: 14; cdr3_aa: CASSQVSGPYGYTF; cdr3_nt: TGTGCCAGCAGCCAAGTGTCAGGCCCTTATGGCTACACCTTC
clone_size: NA; d_call: NA; j_call: TRBJ1-6; v_call: TRBV6-6; cdr3_length: 15; cdr3_aa: CAIDTGGRGGSPLHF; cdr3_nt: TGTGCCATCGATACTGGGGGGAGGGGTGGGTCACCCCTCCACTTT
clone_size: once; d_call: NA; j_call: TRBJ1-1; v_call: TRBV12-3/TRBV12-4; cdr3_length: 12; cdr3_aa: CASRVQNTEAFF; cdr3_nt: TGTGCCAGCAGGGTACAGAACACTGAAGCTTTCTTT
clone_size: NA; d_call: NA; j_call: TRBJ2-5; v_call: TRBV18; cdr3_length: 16; cdr3_aa: CASSPPEQGPQETQYF; cdr3_nt: TGTGCCAGCTCACCACCCGAACAGGGTCCTCAAGAGACCCAGTACTTC
clone_size: NA; d_call: NA; j_call: TRBJ2-2; v_call: TRBV7-3; cdr3_length: 12; cdr3_aa: CASSLRGGELFF; cdr3_nt: TGTGCCAGCAGCTTAAGGGGAGGGGAGCTGTTTTTT
clone_size: NA; d_call: NA; j_call: TRBJ1-1; v_call: TRBV27; cdr3_length: 13; cdr3_aa: CASLGNLGTEAFF; cdr3_nt: TGTGCCAGCCTCGGGAACTTAGGCACTGAAGCTTTCTTT
clone_size: few; d_call: TRBD1; j_call: TRBJ1-5; v_call: TRBV4-1; cdr3_length: 15; cdr3_aa: CASSHPDRENQPQHF; cdr3_nt: TGCGCCAGCAGCCACCCGGACAGGGAGAATCAGCCCCAGCATTTT
clone_size: many; d_call: NA; j_call: TRBJ1-2; v_call: TRBV10-3; cdr3_length: 16; cdr3_aa: CAISESWTEANYGYTF; cdr3_nt: TGTGCCATCAGTGAGTCTTGGACAGAAGCTAACTATGGCTACACCTTC
clone_size: NA; d_call: NA; j_call: TRBJ1-6; v_call: TRBV7-2; cdr3_length: 17; cdr3_aa: CASAVLILTGDRSPLHF; cdr3_nt: TGTGCCAGCGCGGTGCTTATACTAACGGGGGATCGATCACCCCTCCACTTT
clone_size: NA; d_call: TRBD1; j_call: TRBJ2-5; v_call: TRBV19; cdr3_length: 15; cdr3_aa: CASTPGQGGSETQYF; cdr3_nt: TGTGCCAGTACCCCGGGACAGGGAGGGTCAGAGACCCAGTACTTC
clone_size: NA; d_call: NA; j_call: TRBJ1-1; v_call: TRBV5-1; cdr3_length: 11; cdr3_aa: CASSLAGEAFF; cdr3_nt: TGCGCCAGCAGCTTGGCGGGCGAAGCTTTCTTT
clone_size: NA; d_call: NA; j_call: TRBJ1-4; v_call: TRBV9; cdr3_length: 16; cdr3_aa: CASSVERDRLNEKLFF; cdr3_nt: TGTGCCAGCAGCGTAGAAAGAGACAGACTTAATGAAAAACTGTTTTTT
clone_size: NA; d_call: NA; j_call: TRBJ1-1; v_call: TRBV19; cdr3_length: 13; cdr3_aa: CASSDPPPTEAFF; cdr3_nt: TGTGCCAGTAGTGACCCCCCTCCCACTGAAGCTTTCTTT
clone_size: once; d_call: TRBD1; j_call: TRBJ1-5; v_call: TRBV19; cdr3_length: 16; cdr3_aa: CASTRWDRGVNQPQHF; cdr3_nt: TGTGCCAGTACTCGTTGGGACAGGGGTGTAAATCAGCCCCAGCATTTT
clone_size: NA; d_call: NA; j_call: TRBJ1-2; v_call: TRBV5-3; cdr3_length: 16; cdr3_aa: CARSSRYRDLEGGYTF; cdr3_nt: TGTGCCAGAAGCTCCCGCTACCGGGACCTCGAGGGTGGCTACACCTTC
clone_size: NA; d_call: TRBD1; j_call: TRBJ1-5; v_call: TRBV16; cdr3_length: 14; cdr3_aa: CASSHRGGNQPQHF; cdr3_nt: TGTGCCAGCAGCCACAGGGGGGGCAATCAGCCCCAGCATTTT
clone_size: NA; d_call: TRBD1; j_call: TRBJ1-2; v_call: TRBV11-2; cdr3_length: 14; cdr3_aa: CASSLWEGAYGYTF; cdr3_nt: TGTGCCAGCAGCTTGTGGGAGGGGGCCTATGGCTACACCTTC
clone_size: NA; d_call: NA; j_call: TRBJ1-2; v_call: TRBV2; cdr3_length: 17; cdr3_aa: CASRKNPSDGKREGYTF; cdr3_nt: TGTGCCAGCAGGAAAAACCCCTCTGACGGAAAACGGGAAGGCTACACCTTC
clone_size: NA; d_call: NA; j_call: TRBJ2-3; v_call: TRBV9; cdr3_length: 14; cdr3_aa: CASSVTVGTDTQYF; cdr3_nt: TGTGCCAGCAGCGTGACGGTCGGTACAGATACGCAGTATTTT
clone_size: NA; d_call: NA; j_call: TRBJ1-2; v_call: TRBV6-6; cdr3_length: 16; cdr3_aa: CASSYLSTSPNYGYTF; cdr3_nt: TGTGCCAGCAGTTACCTATCGACAAGTCCTAACTATGGCTACACCTTC
clone_size: NA; d_call: NA; j_call: TRBJ2-5; v_call: TRBV28; cdr3_length: 15; cdr3_aa: CASSPRTGIQETQYF; cdr3_nt: TGTGCCAGCAGCCCAAGGACCGGGATACAAGAGACCCAGTACTTC
clone_size: once; d_call: NA; j_call: TRBJ2-1; v_call: TRBV11-2; cdr3_length: 15; cdr3_aa: CASRILRGRHNEQFF; cdr3_nt: TGTGCCAGCAGGATCTTGCGGGGGCGACACAATGAGCAGTTCTTC
clone_size: NA; d_call: TRBD2; j_call: TRBJ2-1; v_call: TRBV30; cdr3_length: 17; cdr3_aa: CAWRTFGTSGGVREQFF; cdr3_nt: TGTGCCTGGAGAACTTTTGGGACTAGCGGGGGGGTCAGGGAGCAGTTCTTC
clone_size: NA; d_call: NA; j_call: TRBJ1-6; v_call: TRBV3-1/TRBV3-2; cdr3_length: 15; cdr3_aa: CASSQDHQYNSPLHF; cdr3_nt: TGTGCCAGCAGCCAAGATCACCAGTATAATTCACCCCTCCACTTT
clone_size: NA; d_call: NA; j_call: TRBJ2-1; v_call: TRBV30; cdr3_length: 15; cdr3_aa: CAWSEEIRIRNEQFF; cdr3_nt: TGTGCCTGGAGTGAGGAGATTAGGATCCGCAATGAGCAGTTCTTC
clone_size: NA; d_call: TRBD2; j_call: TRBJ2-1; v_call: TRBV12-3/TRBV12-4; cdr3_length: 12; cdr3_aa: CASSQTSAEQFF; cdr3_nt: TGTGCCAGCAGTCAAACTAGCGCTGAGCAGTTCTTC
clone_size: NA; d_call: NA; j_call: TRBJ2-3; v_call: TRBV5-1; cdr3_length: 14; cdr3_aa: CASSLGTTTDTQYF; cdr3_nt: TGCGCCAGCAGCTTGGGGACTACCACAGATACGCAGTATTTT
clone_size: NA; d_call: NA; j_call: TRBJ1-3; v_call: TRBV7-2; cdr3_length: 15; cdr3_aa: CASSFQTGAGNTIYF; cdr3_nt: TGTGCCAGCAGCTTCCAAACAGGTGCTGGAAACACCATATATTTT
clone_size: NA; d_call: NA; j_call: TRBJ1-1; v_call: TRBV5-5; cdr3_length: 12; cdr3_aa: CASSSRNTEAFF; cdr3_nt: TGTGCCAGCAGCTCACGGAACACTGAAGCTTTCTTT